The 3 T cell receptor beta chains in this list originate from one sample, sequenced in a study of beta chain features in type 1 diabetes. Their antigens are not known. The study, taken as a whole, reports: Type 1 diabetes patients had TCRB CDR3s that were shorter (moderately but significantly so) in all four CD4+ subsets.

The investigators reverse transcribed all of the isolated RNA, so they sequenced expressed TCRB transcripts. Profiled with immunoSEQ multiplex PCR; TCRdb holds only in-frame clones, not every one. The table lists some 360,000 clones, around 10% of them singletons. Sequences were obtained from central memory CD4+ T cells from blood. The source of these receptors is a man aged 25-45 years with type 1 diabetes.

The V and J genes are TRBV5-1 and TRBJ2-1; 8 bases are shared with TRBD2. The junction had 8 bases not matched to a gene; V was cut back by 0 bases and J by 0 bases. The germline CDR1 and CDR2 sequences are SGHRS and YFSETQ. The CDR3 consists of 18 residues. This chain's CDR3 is CASSLGGPGTSSYNEQFF. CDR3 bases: TGCGCCAGCAGCTTGGGGGGCCCCGGGACTAGCTCCTACAATGAGCAGTTCTTC.

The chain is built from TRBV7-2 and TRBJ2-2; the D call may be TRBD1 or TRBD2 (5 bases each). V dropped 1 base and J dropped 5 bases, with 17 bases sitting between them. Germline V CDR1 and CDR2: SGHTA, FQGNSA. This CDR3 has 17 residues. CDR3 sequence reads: CASSLEAWGMRTGELFF. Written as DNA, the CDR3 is TGTGCCAGCAGCTTAGAGGCGTGGGGGATGAGGACCGGGGAGCTGTTTTTT.

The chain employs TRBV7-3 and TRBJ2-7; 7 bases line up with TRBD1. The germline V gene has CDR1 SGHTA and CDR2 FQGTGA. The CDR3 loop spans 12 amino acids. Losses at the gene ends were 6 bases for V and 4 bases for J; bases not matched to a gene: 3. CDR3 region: CASSRQGYEQYF. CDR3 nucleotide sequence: TGTGCCAGCAGTCGACAGGGATACGAGCAGTACTTC.